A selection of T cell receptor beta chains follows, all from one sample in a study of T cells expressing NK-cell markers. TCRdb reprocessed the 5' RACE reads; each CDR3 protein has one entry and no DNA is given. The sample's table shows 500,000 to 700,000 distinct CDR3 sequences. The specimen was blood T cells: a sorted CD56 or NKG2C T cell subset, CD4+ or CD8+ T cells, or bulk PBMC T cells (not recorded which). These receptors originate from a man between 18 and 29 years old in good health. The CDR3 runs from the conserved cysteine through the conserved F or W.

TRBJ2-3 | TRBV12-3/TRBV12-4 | CASSSGTSGSNTQYF
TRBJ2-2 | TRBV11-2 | CASSPGPVGGELFF
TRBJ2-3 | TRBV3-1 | CASSQGVGTDTQYF
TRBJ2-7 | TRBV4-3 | CASSRNSGQGALEQYF
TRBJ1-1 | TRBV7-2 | CASSPSSTYTEAFF
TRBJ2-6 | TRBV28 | CASSSGASSGANVLTF
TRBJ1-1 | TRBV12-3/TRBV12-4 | CASGRATSEAFF
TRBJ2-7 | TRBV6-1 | CASSAWGLDYEQYF
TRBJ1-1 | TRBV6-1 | CASSTHRVRDTEAFF
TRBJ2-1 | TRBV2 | CASRDRVPPGNEQFF
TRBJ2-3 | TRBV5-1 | CASSHHAPGTANTDTQYF
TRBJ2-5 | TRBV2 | CAIQTGEVTQYF
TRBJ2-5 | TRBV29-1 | CSVAGTLLFAGQETQYF
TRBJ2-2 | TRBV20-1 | CSARGLAGANTGELFF
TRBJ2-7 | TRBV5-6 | CASSFRSSYEQYF
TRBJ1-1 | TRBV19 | CASSAELTNTEAFF
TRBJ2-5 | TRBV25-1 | CASSRRGGPETQYF
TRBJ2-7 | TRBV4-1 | CASSQLGGLSYEQYF
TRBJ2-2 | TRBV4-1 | CASSQTLAGVPTGELFF
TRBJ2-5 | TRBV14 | CASSQLRLAGARQETQYF
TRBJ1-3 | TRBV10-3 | CANSGTVEGNTIYF
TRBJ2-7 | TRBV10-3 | CAISDESDSEQYF
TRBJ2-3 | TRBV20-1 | CSANKDAPDTQYF
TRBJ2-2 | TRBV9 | CASRRGSLTGELFF
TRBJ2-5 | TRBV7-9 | CASGLIGGSQETQYF
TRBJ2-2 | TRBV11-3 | CASSITRGAGELFF
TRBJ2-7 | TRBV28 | CASSVTGVEQYF
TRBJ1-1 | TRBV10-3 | CAISDEAGVGTEAFF
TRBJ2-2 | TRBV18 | CASSPPTKGNTGELFF
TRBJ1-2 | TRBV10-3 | CAIRTGQGLRGYTF
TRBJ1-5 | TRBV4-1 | CASSQGVTSPMYF
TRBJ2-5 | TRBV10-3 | CASNGASGMETQYF
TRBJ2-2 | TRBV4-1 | CASSQDRTYTGELFF
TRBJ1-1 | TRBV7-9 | CASSSQRGEITEAFF
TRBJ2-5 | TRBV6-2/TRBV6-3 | CASSWGGKGETQYF
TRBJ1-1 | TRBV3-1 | CASSHGGADTEAFF
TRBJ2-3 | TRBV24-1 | CATSDPGGPSTDTQYF
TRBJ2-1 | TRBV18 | CASSLGTGIRYNEQFF
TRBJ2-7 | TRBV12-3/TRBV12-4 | CASSPNPVAGGRYEQYF
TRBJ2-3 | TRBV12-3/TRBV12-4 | CASRSLGTGADTQYF
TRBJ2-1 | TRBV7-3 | CASSLLRANEQFF
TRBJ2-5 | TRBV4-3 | CASSQGAGTSGRGPETQYF
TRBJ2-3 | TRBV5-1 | CASSGGTRSTDTQYF
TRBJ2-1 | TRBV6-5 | CASSYPRTGRYEQFF
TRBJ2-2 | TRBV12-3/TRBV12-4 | CASSPGTDRYSTNTGELFF
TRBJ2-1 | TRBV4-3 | CASSHRRGGYNEQFF
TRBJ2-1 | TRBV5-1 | CASSRGQGLNNEQFF
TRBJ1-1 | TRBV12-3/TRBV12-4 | CAIILGTLNTEAFF
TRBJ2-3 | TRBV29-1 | CSVITGGTQYF
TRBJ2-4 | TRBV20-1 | CSATRVDSVLAKNIQYF
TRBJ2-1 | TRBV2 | CASSDSRQSEQFF
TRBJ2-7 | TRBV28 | CASSLRLAGDKSEDEQYF
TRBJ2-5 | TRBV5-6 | CASSLAGTGGETQYF
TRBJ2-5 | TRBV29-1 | CSGGMGGSGPKTQYF
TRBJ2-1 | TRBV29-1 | CSVIRGLAGEQFF
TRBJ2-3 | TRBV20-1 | CSAKRGVDTQYF
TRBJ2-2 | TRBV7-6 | CASSLGRDFPGTGELFF
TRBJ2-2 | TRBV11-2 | CASSLRGTTGTGELFF
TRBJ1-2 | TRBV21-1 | CASISFYGYTF
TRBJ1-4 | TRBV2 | CASIGTSTNEKLFF